Shown below are 18 T cell receptor beta chains from a single sample sequenced in a study of cytomegalovirus exposure and HLA in healthy donors. Use of 60 Vbeta and 13 Jbeta primers characterized the PCR. Libraries were prepared by immunoSEQ multiplex PCR; TCRdb keeps only in-frame clonotypes and omits some of them. Among 130,000 or so clones listed, about 83% were seen once. Material for sequencing was PBMCs. The receptors here all came from a woman aged 25-40 years in good health and CMV-seronegative.

The chain combines TRBV7-2 with TRBJ2-2; weak D call: TRBD2 (5 bases). V was clipped by 3 bases and J by 2 bases, with 13 bases between them. Germline CDR1 and CDR2: SGHTA and FQGNSA. CDR3 length: 16 residues. The CDR3 reads CASSFLFRTNTGELFF. In DNA, the CDR3 is TGTGCCAGCAGCTTCCTCTTTCGGACTAACACCGGGGAGCTGTTTTTT.

This clone was detected only once. This rearrangement joins TRBV15 to TRBJ2-7; 7 positions match TRBD1. Germline lookup yields CDR1 LNHNV and CDR2 YYDKDF (reference sequence). Losses at the gene ends were 0 bases for V and 2 bases for J; bases not matched to a gene: 10. The CDR3 spans 17 residues. Written as DNA, the CDR3 is TGTGCCACCAGCAGAGAGGGACGGACAGGCACCCCCTACGAGCAGTACTTC. Its translation: CATSREGRTGTPYEQYF.

The CDR3 sequence: CASTIDGVYIPGDTEAFF. In nucleotides, the CDR3 is TGTGCCAGCACCATAGATGGGGTTTATATTCCGGGGGACACTGAAGCTTTCTTT. The chain carries TRBV7-8 and TRBJ1-1; the D gene is possibly TRBD1 (5 bases). CDR3 size: 18 residues. Trimming shortened V by 7 bases and J by 3 bases, and 27 bases separated the two germline ends. Germline CDR1 reads SGHVS; CDR2 reads FQNEAQ. Full variable domain (outside the CDR3, taken from reference TRBV7-8 and TRBJ1-1): GAGVSQSPRYKVAKRGQDVALRCDPISGHVSLFWYQQALGQGPEFLTYFQNEAQLDKSGLPSDRFFAERPEGSVSTLKIQRTQQEDSAVYLCASTIDGVYIPGDTEAFFGQGTRLTVV.

The count of this clone is one. The chain carries TRBV23-1 and TRBJ1-5; 8 bases fit TRBD1. TRBV23-1 is classed as an ORF, of uncertain function. V dropped 0 bases and J dropped 0; count of bases not matched to a gene: 10. The CDR3 has 19 amino acids. The CDR3 protein is CASSQSGGKTGDSNQPQHF. CDR3 in DNA: TGCGCCAGCAGTCAATCGGGGGGCAAGACAGGGGATAGCAATCAGCCCCAGCATTTT.

This clone was seen only a few times. The gene calls are TRBV6-6 and TRBJ2-2, with 14 bases lining up with TRBD2. J lost 2 bases, V lost 6 bases, and 2 bases had no gene match. Germline loops: CDR1 MNHNY, CDR2 SVGAGI (reference sequence). This CDR3 region has 16 residues. CDR3 protein: CASRGTSGSNTGELFF. The CDR3 nucleotides are TGTGCCAGCAGAGGGACTAGCGGGAGTAACACCGGGGAGCTGTTTTTT.

The chain uses TRBV28 and TRBJ2-3; D gene unclear. Trimming took off 3 bases at V and 0 bases at J, with 13 bases between the two ends. The CDR3 sequence is 16 residues long. The germline V gene encodes CDR1 MDHEN and CDR2 SYDVKM. This CDR3 is CASSLTLGSSTDTQYF. The CDR3 DNA reads TGTGCCAGCAGTTTGACTTTAGGATCTAGCACAGATACGCAGTATTTT.

The chain couples TRBV9 to TRBJ2-5, with D perhaps TRBD2 (7 bases). The CDR3 length is 14 residues. The V gene lost 0 bases and the J gene lost 3 bases, with 9 bases spanning the gap. The germline V gene has CDR1 SGDLS and CDR2 YYNGEE. The CDR3 here is CASSVGGGKETQYF. CDR3 nucleotides: TGTGCCAGCAGCGTAGGGGGGGGCAAAGAGACCCAGTACTTC.

This chain uses TRBV7-9 with TRBJ1-5, with D maybe TRBD1 (6 bases). Trimming pared 3 bases from V and 5 bases from J, leaving 20 bases between. The germline V gene has CDR1 SEHNR and CDR2 FQNEAQ (reference sequence). CDR3 length: 17 residues. DNA for the CDR3: TGTGCCAGCAGCTTTGCACCCAGCGGGGGGCTGGATCAGCCCCAGCATTTT. Its translation: CASSFAPSGGLDQPQHF.

The rearrangement links TRBV30 to TRBJ1-1; D gene ambiguous. The CDR3 sequence is 14 residues long. V shed 2 bases and J shed 1 base, with 11 bases lying between them. Germline lookup yields CDR1 GTSNPN and CDR2 SVGIG (reference sequence). The CDR3, as DNA: TGTGCCTGGAGTTCTAATTTCGGGAACACTGAAGCTTTCTTT. This gives the protein CAWSSNFGNTEAFF.

This sequence joins TRBV6-6 and TRBJ2-1; D unresolved. The V gene's germline CDR1 is MNHNY and CDR2 SVGAGI (reference sequence). V was pared by 5 bases and J by 9 bases, with 17 bases between. This CDR3 is built from 14 residues. CDR3 region: CASSPVSQAGEQFF. The CDR3 DNA reads as TGTGCCAGCAGTCCCGTTTCCCAGGCTGGTGAGCAGTTCTTC.

The V call is TRBV19, the J call TRBJ1-2; 8 bases agree with TRBD1. V gave up 4 bases and J gave up 5 bases; unmatched junction bases: 9. Per the germline V gene, CDR1 is LNHDA and CDR2 is SQIVND (reference sequence). The CDR3 has 15 residues. CDR3 bases: TGTGCCAGTAGTACACCCTTGGACAGGGTGTATGGCTACACCTTC. Protein sequence: CASSTPLDRVYGYTF.

This sequence joins TRBV7-3 and TRBJ2-7, with a tentative D call TRBD1 (5 bases). Germline V CDR1 and CDR2: SGHTA, FQGTGA. V lost 5 bases to trimming and J lost 2 bases, with 16 bases between them. The CDR3 has 15 amino acids. Here the CDR3 DNA reads TGTGCCAGCAGCCAAACACAGGTCGTCCCCTACGAGCAGTACTTC. Its protein product is CASSQTQVVPYEQYF. Together with reference TRBV7-3 and TRBJ2-7, the CDR3 gives the full variable domain: GAGVSQTPSNKVTEKGKYVELRCDPISGHTALYWYRQSLGQGPEFLIYFQGTGAADDSGLPNDRFFAVRPEGSVSTLKIQRTERGDSAVYLCASSQTQVVPYEQYFGPGTRLTVT.

The J gene is TRBJ1-2, the V gene TRBV28, with D perhaps TRBD1 (5 bases). The CDR3 is 14 amino acids. Germline V gene data show CDR1 as MDHEN and CDR2 as SYDVKM. V lost 3 bases to trimming and J lost 0 bases, with 8 bases between them. The CDR3 region has the DNA TGTGCCAGCAGTTTGCCACAGGCTAACTATGGCTACACCTTC. Amino acid sequence: CASSLPQANYGYTF.

The CDR3 spells CASSVGVRGDYGYTF. The CDR3 nucleotides are TGTGCCAGCAGCGTAGGCGTCAGGGGCGACTATGGCTACACCTTC. This sequence joins TRBV9 and TRBJ1-2; perhaps TRBD1 as D (6 bases). The CDR3 has 15 amino acids. CDR1 is SGDLS and CDR2 is YYNGEE in the germline V gene. V was shortened by 0 bases and J by 3 bases, with 12 bases between the two germline ends.

This chain links TRBV7-9 with TRBJ2-1, with D maybe TRBD1 (6 bases). With 3 bases removed from V and 6 bases from J, the gap between germline ends came to 6 bases. Germline V gene lookup returns CDR1 SEHNR and CDR2 FQNEAQ (reference sequence). The CDR3 spans 12 residues. The CDR3 region has the DNA TGTGCCAGCAGCTTGACAGGCAATGAGCAGTTCTTC. This sequence encodes CASSLTGNEQFF.

The chain couples TRBV19 to TRBJ2-3; 8 bases are shared with TRBD1. Germline V gene sequence: CDR1 LNHDA, CDR2 SQIVND (reference sequence). The CDR3 is 14 amino acids. V trimming: 5 bases; J trimming: 6 bases; junction bases outside the gene matches: 7. CDR3 loop: CASSVDRDVDTQYF. CDR3 DNA sequence: TGTGCCAGTAGTGTGGACAGGGATGTGGATACGCAGTATTTT.

In regard to this clone: An end of the junction differs from the germline gene, which may be a read error. The V call is TRBV4-1, the J call TRBJ2-2; D perhaps matches TRBD2 (5 bases). There are 15 residues in the CDR3. From germline, CDR1 is MGHRA and CDR2 YSYEKL. CDR3 in DNA: TGCGCCAGCAGCCAAAGACGGCTGAACACCGGGGAGCTGGTTTTT. The encoded protein is CASSQRRLNTGELVF.

J is TRBJ2-3 and V is TRBV5-8, with a weak D call TRBD1 (6 bases). Per germline, CDR1 SGHTS and CDR2 YDEGEE. Deletions cut 3 bases from V and 1 base from J, with 21 bases between. This CDR3 has 18 residues. CDR3 sequence: CASSSYLTGLGGTDTQYF. The CDR3 bases are TGTGCCAGCAGCTCTTACCTTACAGGGCTTGGGGGCACAGATACGCAGTATTTT. Based on the CDR3 plus reference TRBV5-8 and TRBJ2-3, the full variable domain is EAGVTQSPTHLIKTRGQQATLRCSPISGHTSVYWYQQALGLGLQFLLWYDEGEERNRGNFPPRFSGRQFPNYSSELNVNALELEDSALYLCASSSYLTGLGGTDTQYFGPGTRLTVL.